This T cell receptor beta chain came from a study of monozygotic twins with inflammatory bowel disease. Points from the study as a whole: Sharing of clonotypes with others was lower in IBD patients than in healthy twins, and this was especially so with disease activity. Patient repertoires may have gained variability from differing immunosuppressive treatments. The inverse Simpson measure of TCRbeta diversity was lower in IBD patients than in healthy co-twins.

CDR3 size: 14 residues. Looked up from germline, CDR1 is SGHRS and CDR2 is YFSETQ. Using TCRalpha and TCRbeta cDNA, the researchers carried out two nested PCRs that lasted approximately 16 and 10 cycles. TCRdb re-analyzed the 5' RACE reads; it lists each CDR3 protein once, without DNA. Its table records approximately 400,000 distinct CDR3 sequences. About this clonotype itself: What it recognizes is unknown.

This chain uses TRBV5-1 with TRBJ1-1; TCRdb lists TRBD1, though no DNA is available to test this call. The sequence was collected from a human donor with ulcerative colitis or Crohn's disease, or a healthy co-twin of an affected twin (not recorded which). Source material: blood. CDR3 residues: CASSLQDLNTEAFF.